The 30 T cell receptor beta chains in this list originate from one sample, sequenced in a study of blood T cell repertoires in COVID-19. The protocol was immunoSEQ multiplex PCR, while the TCRdb copy is restricted to in-frame clones and leaves out a portion. The table has around 330,000 clones, 80% to 90% seen once; the top ten hold 8.5% to 10%. Sequenced: PBMCs or T cells enriched from blood (not recorded which). These receptors were obtained from a woman aged 18-29 years who had recovered from COVID-19.

The chain recombines TRBV10-3 with TRBJ1-1; the D is unclear. CDR1 and CDR2 (germline): ENHRY, SYGVKD. There are 14 residues in the CDR3. V lost 0 bases and J 8 bases, leaving 13 bases between the germline ends. This CDR3 is CAISESLVASEAFF. The CDR3 DNA follows: TGTGCCATCAGTGAGTCACTCGTTGCGTCCGAAGCTTTCTTT.

The rearrangement joins TRBV28 to TRBJ1-3, with 9 nucleotides matching TRBD1. CDR3 length: 14 amino acids. The V gene end was trimmed by 8 bases and the J gene end by 5 bases; junction bases not matched to a gene: 7. Germline V gene lookup returns CDR1 MDHEN and CDR2 SYDVKM. CDR3 coding DNA: TGTGCCAGCTCCTTAGGGACAGGGAGAAACACCATATATTTT. It codes for CASSLGTGRNTIYF.

The rearrangement joins TRBV6-5 to TRBJ1-2; unclear D gene. This CDR3 is built from 14 residues. Trimming left V 8 bases short and J 7 bases short, with 20 bases between. Germline CDR1 MNHEY, CDR2 SVGAGI. This CDR3 is CASRPPQRLTGYTF. The DNA of the CDR3 is TGTGCCAGCCGCCCTCCTCAGCGTCTTACTGGCTACACCTTC.

This rearrangement joins TRBV15 to TRBJ1-2; D ambiguous. V was trimmed by 0 bases and J by 4 bases, leaving 15 bases between them. From germline, CDR1 is LNHNV and CDR2 YYDKDF (reference sequence). This CDR3 has 16 residues. CDR3 amino acids: CATSRDGGYVVYGYTF. In DNA, the CDR3 is TGTGCCACCAGCAGAGATGGAGGGTATGTCGTCTATGGCTACACCTTC.

The V call is TRBV14, the J call TRBJ1-5; no definite D call. Per germline, CDR1 SGHDN and CDR2 FVKESK. This CDR3 contains 12 residues. With 4 bases removed from V and 5 bases from J, the gap between germline ends came to 6 bases. The CDR3 bases are TGTGCCAGCAGCCTCGGGGATCAGCCCCAGCATTTT. Translation: CASSLGDQPQHF.

The rearrangement links TRBV20-1 to TRBJ2-2; D is possibly TRBD1 (6 bases). Germline lookup yields CDR1 DFQATT and CDR2 SNEGSKA (reference sequence). The V and J ends lost 5 bases and 7 bases respectively, with 8 bases between them. The CDR3 covers 11 residues. CDR3 nucleotide sequence: TGCAGTGCTCAGGGGTACGGGGAGCTGTTTTTT. Its translation is CSAQGYGELFF.

V is TRBV7-9 and J is TRBJ1-5; D perhaps matches TRBD1 (5 bases). There are 13 residues in the CDR3. Germline-derived CDR1 and CDR2 are SEHNR and FQNEAQ (reference sequence). V was pared by 2 bases and J by 4 bases, with 6 bases between. The CDR3 DNA follows: TGTGCCAGCAGCTTACGGGGGAATCAGCCCCAGCATTTT. This encodes CASSLRGNQPQHF.

V usage is TRBV29-1 and J usage is TRBJ2-1; weak D call: TRBD2 (5 bases). V lost 7 bases and J lost 1, with 11 bases in between. This CDR3 comprises 13 residues. Germline CDR1 and CDR2: SQVTM and ANQGSEA. The CDR3 region has the DNA TGCAGCGGCGTGAGAGGGTCCTACAATGAGCAGTTCTTC. This translates into CSGVRGSYNEQFF.

This clone was seen a few times. The rearrangement uses TRBV7-2 and TRBJ2-7; 8 nucleotides agree with TRBD1. The CDR3 contains 16 residues. V shed 4 bases and J 4 bases; nucleotides not matched to a gene: 12. Germline CDR1 SGHTA, CDR2 FQGNSA. This CDR3 is CASSSRWTGFGYEQYF. The DNA of the CDR3 is TGTGCCAGCAGCTCGCGCTGGACAGGGTTTGGTTACGAGCAGTACTTC.

In DNA, the CDR3 is TGTGCCAGCAGCGGAGGGGGCCGCGAGCAGTACTTC. Amino acids: CASSGGGREQYF. V gene TRBV27 combines with J gene TRBJ2-7, with D possibly matching TRBD1 (7 bases). Germline V gives CDR1 MNHEY, CDR2 SMNVEV (reference sequence). This CDR3 has 12 residues. The V and J ends lost 6 bases and 6 bases respectively, with 12 bases between them.

The V and J genes are TRBV2 and TRBJ2-3; D is uncertain. Between the trimmed V and J ends, which lost 9 bases and 3 bases, there was a span of 10 bases. The CDR3 covers 12 residues. Germline CDR1 reads SNHLY; CDR2 reads FYNNEI. The CDR3 protein is CASRAETDTQYF. The CDR3 coding sequence is TGTGCCAGTAGAGCTGAGACAGATACGCAGTATTTT.

In its sample, this clone was seen a few times. This chain joins TRBV5-4 and TRBJ2-5, with 12 bases identical to TRBD2. Trimming removed 2 bases from V and 0 bases from J; junction bases left unmatched: 2. The V gene's germline CDR1 is SGHNT and CDR2 YYREEE (reference sequence). This CDR3 is 16 amino acids long. The CDR3 protein is CASSLGLAGNQETQYF. The CDR3 region has the DNA TGTGCCAGCAGCTTAGGACTAGCGGGGAACCAAGAGACCCAGTACTTC.

This chain uses TRBV28 with TRBJ2-7; D not certain. Germline V gives CDR1 MDHEN, CDR2 SYDVKM. The CDR3 is made up of 11 amino acids. V gave up 3 bases and J gave up 6 bases, with 6 bases separating them. CDR3 sequence: CASSLRGEQYF. DNA of the CDR3: TGTGCCAGCAGTTTGCGAGGCGAGCAGTACTTC.

J is TRBJ2-1 and V is TRBV28, with 7 bases lining up with TRBD2. The CDR3 has 16 residues. The trim removed 4 bases at V and 2 bases at J, leaving 8 bases unmatched. Germline values: CDR1 MDHEN, CDR2 SYDVKM. The CDR3 bases are TGTGCCAGCAGTTCGGGCGGGGGACCCGCCTACAATGAGCAGTTCTTC. The encoded protein is CASSSGGGPAYNEQFF.

This sequence joins TRBV3-1 (or the pseudogene TRBV3-2) and TRBJ1-2, with 7 bases fitting TRBD1. Looked up from germline, CDR1 is LGHDT and CDR2 is YNNKEL (reference sequence). The CDR3 has 13 amino acids. V dropped 3 bases and J dropped 8; count of bases not matched to a gene: 6. CDR3 sequence (DNA): TGTGCCAGCAGCCAGGGACAGTCTTTCGGCTACACCTTC. This translates into CASSQGQSFGYTF.

The rearrangement uses TRBV7-2 and TRBJ2-1; D gene ambiguous. The CDR3 is 16 residues long. The germline V gene encodes CDR1 SGHTA and CDR2 FQGNSA. The V end was cut by 1 base, the J end by 7 bases, with 17 bases between. The CDR3 region is CASSLDGLRWPNEQFF. The CDR3 coding sequence is TGTGCCAGCAGCTTAGATGGCCTCCGCTGGCCAAATGAGCAGTTCTTC.

The chain combines TRBV18 with TRBJ1-2; the match to TRBD1 covers 7 bases. J lost 8 bases, V lost 3 bases, and 9 bases had no gene match. CDR3 length equals 14 residues. Germline CDR1 is KGHSH and CDR2 is LQKENI. The CDR3 coding sequence is TGTGCCAGCTCACCTTCGACAGGGCTCTGGGGCTACACCTTC. Translation gives CASSPSTGLWGYTF.

The chain is built from TRBV5-3 and TRBJ2-7, with a possible D match to TRBD1 (6 bases). TRBV5-3 is placed among ORFs of uncertain function. The V and J ends lost 0 bases and 4 bases respectively, with 17 bases between them. The CDR3 loop spans 16 amino acids. The CDR3: CARSLALYRVIYEQYF. The CDR3 coding sequence is TGTGCCAGAAGCTTGGCGTTATACAGGGTGATTTACGAGCAGTACTTC.

The chain is built from TRBV18 and TRBJ1-2; 10 positions agree with TRBD1. The CDR3 totals 15 residues. The V gene end was trimmed by 3 bases and the J gene end by 5 bases; junction bases not matched to a gene: 6. The germline V gene encodes CDR1 KGHSH and CDR2 LQKENI. CDR3 in amino acids: CASSPGTGEFYGYTF. The CDR3, as DNA: TGTGCCAGCTCACCCGGGACAGGGGAGTTTTATGGCTACACCTTC.

The chain uses TRBV5-1 and TRBJ2-3; 8 bases align to TRBD2. J lost 6 bases, V lost 0 bases, and 9 bases had no gene match. Looked up from germline, CDR1 is SGHRS and CDR2 is YFSETQ. The CDR3 has 16 amino acids. The CDR3 region is CASSLVGGPGGDTQYF. In DNA form, the CDR3 reads TGCGCCAGCAGCTTGGTCGGGGGCCCGGGAGGGGATACGCAGTATTTT.

This clone was observed a handful of times. The genes are TRBV4-2 and TRBJ1-1, with D perhaps TRBD1 (6 bases). CDR3 length: 16 residues. From germline, CDR1 is LGHNA and CDR2 YNFKEQ. Trimming took off 4 bases at V and 0 bases at J, with 15 bases between the two ends. In DNA form, the CDR3 reads TGTGCCAGCAGCCGGGGCGACGGGGACATGAACACTGAAGCTTTCTTT. The encoded protein is CASSRGDGDMNTEAFF.

In nucleotides, the CDR3 is TGTGCCTTCCTGACAGTCAACTATGGCTACACCTTC. Translation gives CAFLTVNYGYTF. The gene calls are TRBV30 and TRBJ1-2, with D possibly matching TRBD1 (5 bases). Germline values: CDR1 GTSNPN, CDR2 SVGIG (reference sequence). V lost 7 bases and J 2 bases, leaving 11 bases between the germline ends. The CDR3 has 12 residues. Looking up the rest from reference TRBV30 and TRBJ1-2 gives the full variable domain: SQTIHQWPATLVQPVGSPLSLECTVEGTSNPNLYWYRQAAGRGLQLLFYSVGIGQISSEVPQNLSASRPQDRQFILSSKKLLLSDSGFYLCAFLTVNYGYTFGSGTRLTVV.

The chain has TRBV7-9 and TRBJ2-7; 10 bases are shared with TRBD2. CDR3 length: 16 residues. With V trimmed by 5 bases and J by 1 base, 8 bases remained unmatched. The germline gives CDR1 SEHNR, CDR2 FQNEAQ (reference sequence). The CDR3 here is CASSLILAGASYEQYF. The CDR3 bases are TGTGCCAGCAGCCTTATCCTAGCGGGGGCTTCCTACGAGCAGTACTTC.

This clone was seen only a few times. The V gene is TRBV5-1, the J gene TRBJ1-2; a weak D match, TRBD1 (6 bases). Trimming took off 2 bases at V and 2 bases at J, with 10 bases between the two ends. Germline CDR1 SGHRS, CDR2 YFSETQ. The CDR3 extends over 14 amino acids. The CDR3 region has the DNA TGCGCCAGCAGCTTTCAGGGGACGAACTATGGCTACACCTTC. This translates into CASSFQGTNYGYTF.

This rearrangement joins TRBV11-2 to TRBJ2-3; tentative D call: TRBD2 (5 bases). CDR1 and CDR2 from the germline V gene are SGHAT and FQNNGV. CDR3 length: 15 residues. V was shortened by 2 bases and J by 2 bases, with 11 bases between the two germline ends. CDR3 amino acids: CASSLTGLNTDTQYF. The CDR3 DNA is TGTGCCAGCAGCTTAACCGGACTTAACACAGATACGCAGTATTTT.

The gene calls are TRBV4-3 and TRBJ1-6; TRBD1 might be the D (6 bases). CDR1 is LGHNA, CDR2 YSLEER, per germline. V was pared by 3 bases and J by 9 bases, with 18 bases between. This CDR3 contains 16 residues. CDR3 coding DNA: TGCGCCAGCAGCCAGAATGGCGGGGGGGCTTCTTCACCCCTCCACTTT. Protein sequence: CASSQNGGGASSPLHF.

The genes are TRBV7-9 and TRBJ1-1, with 9 bases lining up with TRBD1. The CDR3 is 15 amino acids. V shed 5 bases, J shed 0 bases, and the junction held 4 bases outside the gene matches. Per germline, CDR1 SEHNR and CDR2 FQNEAQ (reference sequence). The CDR3 here is CASSNRQGVNTEAFF. DNA for the CDR3: TGTGCCAGCAGCAATCGACAGGGGGTGAACACTGAAGCTTTCTTT.

CDR3 residues: CASSYSVGTTGWGTEAFF. The CDR3 DNA follows: TGTGCCAGCAGTTACTCCGTGGGGACGACAGGGTGGGGCACTGAAGCTTTCTTT. This chain uses TRBV6-2 or TRBV6-3 with TRBJ1-1; 7 nucleotides line up with TRBD1. This CDR3 region has 18 residues. CDR1 is MNHEY and CDR2 is SVGEGT in the germline V gene. With V trimmed by 0 bases and J by 4 bases, 14 bases remained unmatched.

J is TRBJ2-7 and V is TRBV4-2, with 10 bases matching TRBD1. CDR3 size: 15 residues. Per germline, CDR1 LGHNA and CDR2 YNFKEQ. V lost 4 bases and J lost 7; bases outside the gene matches: 10. This CDR3 reads CASSRTGTGATEQYF. CDR3 in DNA: TGTGCCAGCAGCCGCACCGGGACAGGGGCTACGGAGCAGTACTTC.

The sample holds one count of this clone. The chain recombines TRBV27 with TRBJ1-2; TRBD1 aligns across 8 bases. The CDR3 is 16 residues long. J gave up 2 bases and V 5 bases, and 10 bases lay outside the gene matches. Per germline, CDR1 MNHEY and CDR2 SMNVEV (reference sequence). The CDR3 here is CASSQTTGGKNYGYTF. The CDR3 DNA sequence: TGTGCCAGCAGTCAAACCACAGGGGGAAAAAACTATGGCTACACCTTC.